This T cell receptor beta chain is drawn from a study of regulatory T cells in long-lasting Graves disease. Looking at the study overall: Over 5 years of antithyroid drugs with positive TSH receptor antibodies was taken to mean persistent Graves' disease. The study, taken as a whole, reports: A reduction in accuracy may have resulted from the small sample size.

This CDR3 region has 18 residues. J lost 3 bases, V lost 4 bases, and 14 bases had no gene match. CDR1 and CDR2 from the germline V gene are MNHEY and SVGEGT. Time point described: persistent/refractory GD, antithyroid drugs over 5 years with positive TRAb. RNA isolated from PBMCs was used to make the TCR library. Construction of the TCR beta libraries employed iRepertoire HTBI primers in conjunction with Arm-PCR of CDR3 regions. Each CDR3 protein is one row after TCRdb ran MiXCR on the multiplex PCR reads. The sample contains roughly 300,000 distinct CDR3 sequences, around 20% of which appear only once. Many counts were recorded for this clonotype. Its antigen is unknown.

This sequence was found in a female donor with Graves disease. This specimen consisted of peripheral blood mononuclear cells (PBMCs), obtained when the disease was refractory, from a patient treated with antithyroid drugs. The chain has TRBV6-2 or TRBV6-3 and TRBJ2-5; 10 positions agree with TRBD2. The CDR3 DNA follows: TGTGCCAGCAGTTGGGGAATTAGCGGGGGGCCGAAGAAAGAGACCCAGTACTTC. It is translated as CASSWGISGGPKKETQYF.